The table lists the clone carrying this T cell receptor beta chain with a count of one. This specimen belongs to a study of T cell changes during pregnancy in multiple sclerosis. CDR1 and CDR2 from the germline V gene are LGHNA and YNFKEQ. Trimming left V 0 bases short and J 4 bases short, with 14 bases between. The CDR3 spans 16 residues. Clones were read by immunoSEQ multiplex PCR, and TCRdb kept only the in-frame ones, dropping some. The data hold more than 40,000 clones, with around 92% observed a single time. The receptor comes from a female donor with multiple sclerosis, enrolled in a pregnancy study. The chain joins TRBV4-2 to TRBJ2-3; D perhaps matches TRBD2 (7 bases). Sequenced here: CD8+ T cells from peripheral blood mononuclear cells, sampled after pregnancy. As DNA, the CDR3 is TGTGCCAGCAGCCAAGATAAGGGGGGGGGCCCAGATACGCAGTATTTT. This codes for CASSQDKGGGPDTQYF.